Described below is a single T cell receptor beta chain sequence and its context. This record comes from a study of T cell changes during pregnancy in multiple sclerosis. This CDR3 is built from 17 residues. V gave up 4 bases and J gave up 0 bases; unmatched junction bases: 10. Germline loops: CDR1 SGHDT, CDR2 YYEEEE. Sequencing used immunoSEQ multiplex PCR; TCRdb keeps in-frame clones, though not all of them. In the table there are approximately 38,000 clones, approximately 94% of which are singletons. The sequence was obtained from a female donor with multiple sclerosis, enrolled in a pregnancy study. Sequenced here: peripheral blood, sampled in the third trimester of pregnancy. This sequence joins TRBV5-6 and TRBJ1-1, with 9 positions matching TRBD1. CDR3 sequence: CASSPDRGATMNTEAFF. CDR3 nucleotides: TGTGCCAGCAGCCCGGACAGGGGCGCTACCATGAACACTGAAGCTTTCTTT.